This TCR beta chain was recorded in a study of T cell repertoires in cytomegalovirus infection. Study background: The public TCR beta signatures pointed to both CMV infection and matching HLA type.

TCRdb re-called the reads through MiXCR, storing one row per CDR3 protein. The top ten hold 15% to 20% of the sample, which has about 740,000 distinct CDR3 sequences, around 35% seen once. The CDR3 runs 14 residues. The germline CDR1 and CDR2 sequences are SGHAT and FQNNGV. After removal of 7 bases from V and 4 bases from J, the junction contained 3 bases not matched to a gene. Points from the study as a whole: The ex vivo response was dominated by HLA-C-restricted CMV-specific TCR beta clonotypes.

This clonotype was picked up a small number of times. Its specificity is unknown. The chain joins TRBV11-2 to TRBJ2-5, with 13 bases lining up with TRBD2. The sample here was cultured PBMCs, taken from culture after CMV antigen stimulation. This TCR derives from a human donor in good health (CMV status not recorded). Some clones in this sample may be carry-over from other donors' samples. CDR3 amino acids: CASTLAGGAETQYF. As DNA, the CDR3 is TGTGCCAGCACACTAGCGGGGGGGGCAGAGACCCAGTACTTC.